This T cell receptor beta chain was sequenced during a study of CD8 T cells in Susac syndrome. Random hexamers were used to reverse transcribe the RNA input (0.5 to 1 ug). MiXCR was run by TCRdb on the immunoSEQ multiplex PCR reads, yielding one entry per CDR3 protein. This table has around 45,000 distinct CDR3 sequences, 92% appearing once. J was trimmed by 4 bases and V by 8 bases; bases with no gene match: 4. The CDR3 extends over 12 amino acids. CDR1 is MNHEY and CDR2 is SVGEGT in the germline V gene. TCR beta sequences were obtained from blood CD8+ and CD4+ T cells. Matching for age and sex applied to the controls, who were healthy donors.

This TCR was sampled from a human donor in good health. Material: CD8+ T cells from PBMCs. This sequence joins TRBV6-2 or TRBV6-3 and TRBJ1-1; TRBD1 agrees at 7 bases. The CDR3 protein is CASGAGGTEAFF. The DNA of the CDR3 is TGTGCCAGCGGGGCAGGGGGCACTGAAGCTTTCTTT.